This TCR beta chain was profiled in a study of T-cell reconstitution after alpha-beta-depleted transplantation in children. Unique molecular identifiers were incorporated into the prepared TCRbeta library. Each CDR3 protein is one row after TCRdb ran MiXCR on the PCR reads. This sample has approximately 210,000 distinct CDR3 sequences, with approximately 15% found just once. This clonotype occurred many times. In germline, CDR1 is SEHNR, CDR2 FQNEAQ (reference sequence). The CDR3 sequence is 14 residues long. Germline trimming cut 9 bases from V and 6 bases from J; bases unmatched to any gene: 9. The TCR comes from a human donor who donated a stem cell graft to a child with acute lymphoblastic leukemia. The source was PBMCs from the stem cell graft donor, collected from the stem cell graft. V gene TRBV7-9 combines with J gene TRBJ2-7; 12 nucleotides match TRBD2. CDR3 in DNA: TGTGCCAGTTCCCCTAGCGGGAGGGCCACCGAGCAGTACTTC. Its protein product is CASSPSGRATEQYF.